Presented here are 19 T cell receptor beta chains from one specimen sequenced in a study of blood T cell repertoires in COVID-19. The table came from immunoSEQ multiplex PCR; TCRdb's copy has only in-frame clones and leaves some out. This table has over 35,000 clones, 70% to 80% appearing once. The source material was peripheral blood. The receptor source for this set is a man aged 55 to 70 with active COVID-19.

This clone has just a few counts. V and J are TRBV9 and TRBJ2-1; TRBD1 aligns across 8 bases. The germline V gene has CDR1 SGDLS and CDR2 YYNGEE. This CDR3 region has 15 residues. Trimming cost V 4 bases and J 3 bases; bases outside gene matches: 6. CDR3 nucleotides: TGTGCCAGCAGCCCTCAGGGGACAGGCTACAATGAGCAGTTCTTC. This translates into CASSPQGTGYNEQFF.

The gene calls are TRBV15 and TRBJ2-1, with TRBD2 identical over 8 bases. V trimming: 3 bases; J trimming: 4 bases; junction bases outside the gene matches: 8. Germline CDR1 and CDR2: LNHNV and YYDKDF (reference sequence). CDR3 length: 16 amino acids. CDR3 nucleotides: TGTGCCACCAGCAGGGGCAGTGCGGGGGGTTACAATGAGCAGTTCTTC. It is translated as CATSRGSAGGYNEQFF.

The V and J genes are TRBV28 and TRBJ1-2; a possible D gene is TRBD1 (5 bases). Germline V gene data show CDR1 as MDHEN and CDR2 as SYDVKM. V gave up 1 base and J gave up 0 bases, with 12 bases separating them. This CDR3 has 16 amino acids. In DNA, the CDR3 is TGTGCCAGCAGTTTATTGACAGAACCAGCTAACTATGGCTACACCTTC. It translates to CASSLLTEPANYGYTF.

CDR3 sequence (DNA): TGTGCCAGCAGCTCCTCGGAGGGGAAGCGGGGTACGCAGTATTTT. Its translation: CASSSSEGKRGTQYF. The V gene is TRBV7-9, the J gene TRBJ2-3, with 7 bases lining up with TRBD2. Germline V CDR1 and CDR2: SEHNR, FQNEAQ (reference sequence). The CDR3 sequence is 15 residues long. After removal of 4 bases from V and 8 bases from J, the junction contained 12 bases not matched to a gene.

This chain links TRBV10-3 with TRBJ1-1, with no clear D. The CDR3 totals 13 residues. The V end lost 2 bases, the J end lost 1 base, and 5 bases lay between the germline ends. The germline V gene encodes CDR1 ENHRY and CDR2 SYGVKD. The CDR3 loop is CAISEGRNTEAFF. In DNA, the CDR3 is TGTGCCATCAGTGAGGGGCGGAACACTGAAGCTTTCTTT.

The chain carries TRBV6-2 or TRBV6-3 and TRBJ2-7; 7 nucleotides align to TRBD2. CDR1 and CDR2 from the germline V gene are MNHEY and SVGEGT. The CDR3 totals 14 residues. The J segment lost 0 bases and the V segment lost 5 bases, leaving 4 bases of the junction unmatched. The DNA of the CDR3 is TGTGCCAGCAGTCGGCGGGGGTTCTCCTACGAGCAGTACTTC. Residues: CASSRRGFSYEQYF.

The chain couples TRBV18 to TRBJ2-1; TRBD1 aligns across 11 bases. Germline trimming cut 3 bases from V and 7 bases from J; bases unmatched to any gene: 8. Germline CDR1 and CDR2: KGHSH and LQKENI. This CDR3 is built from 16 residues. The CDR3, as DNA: TGTGCCAGCTCACCGAGGCCGGGACAGGGGGGAAATGAGCAGTTCTTC. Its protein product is CASSPRPGQGGNEQFF.

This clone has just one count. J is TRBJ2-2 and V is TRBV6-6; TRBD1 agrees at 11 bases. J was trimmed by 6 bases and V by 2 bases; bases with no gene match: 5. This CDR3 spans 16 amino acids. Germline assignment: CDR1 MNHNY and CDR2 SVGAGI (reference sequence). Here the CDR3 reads CASSYGGQGVSGELFF. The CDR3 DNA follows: TGTGCCAGCAGTTACGGGGGACAGGGGGTTTCCGGGGAGCTGTTTTTT.

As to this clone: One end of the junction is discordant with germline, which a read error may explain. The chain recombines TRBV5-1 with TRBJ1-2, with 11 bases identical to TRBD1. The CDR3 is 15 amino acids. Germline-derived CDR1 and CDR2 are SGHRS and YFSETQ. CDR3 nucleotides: TGCGCCCGCAGCTTTGGGGGGACAGGGGGAGAAGGCTACACCTTC. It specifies CARSFGGTGGEGYTF.

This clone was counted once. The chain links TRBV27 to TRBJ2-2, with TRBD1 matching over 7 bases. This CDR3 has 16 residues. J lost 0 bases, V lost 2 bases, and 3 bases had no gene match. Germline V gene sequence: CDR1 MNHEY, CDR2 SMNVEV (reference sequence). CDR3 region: CASSLRDSSNTGELFF. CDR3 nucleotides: TGTGCCAGCAGTTTAAGGGACAGCTCGAACACCGGGGAGCTGTTTTTT.

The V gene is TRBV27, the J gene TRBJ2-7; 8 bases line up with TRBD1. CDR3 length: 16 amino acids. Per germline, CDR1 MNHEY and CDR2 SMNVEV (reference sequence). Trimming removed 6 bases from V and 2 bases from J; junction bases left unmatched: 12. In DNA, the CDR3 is TGTGCCAGCAGGATGCGGCAGGGGGCCTTCCCCTACGAGCAGTACTTC. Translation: CASRMRQGAFPYEQYF.

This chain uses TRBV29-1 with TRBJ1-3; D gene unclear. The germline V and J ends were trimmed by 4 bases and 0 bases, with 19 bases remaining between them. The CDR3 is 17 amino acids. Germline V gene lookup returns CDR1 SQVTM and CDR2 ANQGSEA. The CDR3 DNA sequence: TGCAGCGTTGCCCCCCTGAGGGCCAAGAGCTCTGGAAACACCATATATTTT. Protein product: CSVAPLRAKSSGNTIYF.

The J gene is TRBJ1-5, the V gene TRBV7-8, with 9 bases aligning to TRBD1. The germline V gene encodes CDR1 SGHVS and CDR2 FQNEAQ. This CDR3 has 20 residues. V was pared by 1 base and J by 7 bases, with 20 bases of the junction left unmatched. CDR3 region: CASSLDRGPGTPSFGQPQHF. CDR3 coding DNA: TGTGCCAGCAGCTTAGACAGGGGGCCGGGGACACCTTCGTTTGGCCAGCCCCAGCATTTT.

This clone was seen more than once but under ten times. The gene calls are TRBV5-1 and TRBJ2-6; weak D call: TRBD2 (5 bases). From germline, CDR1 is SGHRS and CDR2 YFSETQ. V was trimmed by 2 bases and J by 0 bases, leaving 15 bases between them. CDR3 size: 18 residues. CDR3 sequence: CASSFQGSTNSGANVLTF. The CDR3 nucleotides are TGCGCCAGCAGCTTTCAAGGCTCGACTAACTCTGGGGCCAACGTCCTGACTTTC.

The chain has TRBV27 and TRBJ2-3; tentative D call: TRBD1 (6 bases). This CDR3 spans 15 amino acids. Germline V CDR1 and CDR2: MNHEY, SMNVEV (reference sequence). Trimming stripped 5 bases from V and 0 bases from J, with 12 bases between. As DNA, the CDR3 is TGTGCCAGCAGTACCCGACAGGCCAGCACAGATACGCAGTATTTT. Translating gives CASSTRQASTDTQYF.

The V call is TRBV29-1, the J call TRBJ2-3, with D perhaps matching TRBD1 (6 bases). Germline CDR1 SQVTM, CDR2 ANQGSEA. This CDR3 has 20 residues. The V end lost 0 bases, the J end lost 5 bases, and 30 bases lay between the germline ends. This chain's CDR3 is CSVEDFMERSRSWDIDTQYF. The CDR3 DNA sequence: TGCAGCGTTGAAGATTTTATGGAGCGGAGCCGTAGTTGGGACATAGATACGCAGTATTTT.

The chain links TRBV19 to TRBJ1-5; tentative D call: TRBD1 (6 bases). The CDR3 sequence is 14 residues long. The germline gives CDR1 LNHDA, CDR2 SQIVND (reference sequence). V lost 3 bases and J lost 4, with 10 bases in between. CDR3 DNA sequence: TGTGCCAGTAGTATCTTGGGACAAAATCAGCCCCAGCATTTT. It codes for CASSILGQNQPQHF.

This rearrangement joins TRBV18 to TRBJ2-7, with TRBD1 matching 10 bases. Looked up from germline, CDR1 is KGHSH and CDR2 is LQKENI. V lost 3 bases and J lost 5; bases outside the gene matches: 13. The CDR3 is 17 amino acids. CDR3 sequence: CASSPLPPGQGSHEQYF. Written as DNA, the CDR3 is TGTGCCAGCTCACCGCTCCCCCCGGGACAGGGGTCCCACGAGCAGTACTTC.

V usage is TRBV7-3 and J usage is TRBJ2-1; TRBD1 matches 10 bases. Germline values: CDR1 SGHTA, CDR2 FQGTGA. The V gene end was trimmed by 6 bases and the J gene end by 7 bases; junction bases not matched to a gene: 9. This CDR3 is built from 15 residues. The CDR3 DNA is TGTGCCAGCAGTCGAGGACAGGGGGTGGGTAATGAGCAGTTCTTC. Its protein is CASSRGQGVGNEQFF. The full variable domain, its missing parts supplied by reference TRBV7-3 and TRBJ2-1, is GAGVSQTPSNKVTEKGKYVELRCDPISGHTALYWYRQSLGQGPEFLIYFQGTGAADDSGLPNDRFFAVRPEGSVSTLKIQRTERGDSAVYLCASSRGQGVGNEQFFGPGTRLTVL.